Following are 16 T cell receptor beta chains from one sample sequenced in a study of cytomegalovirus exposure and HLA in healthy donors. Produced via immunoSEQ multiplex PCR; TCRdb's table is partial and in-frame only. Among about 160,000 clones, 80% to 90% were seen once, and the ten largest hold around 6%. The specimen was PBMCs. The receptors here all came from a woman in her 30s in good health and CMV-seronegative.

This CDR3 is CASSVGTSSTDTQYF. The CDR3 DNA reads as TGTGCCAGCAGCGTCGGGACTTCTAGCACAGATACGCAGTATTTT. This chain uses TRBV2 with TRBJ2-3; possible D gene TRBD2, 6 bases. Between the trimmed V and J ends, which lost 6 bases and 0 bases, there was a span of 13 bases. Germline CDR1 is SNHLY and CDR2 is FYNNEI. The CDR3 loop spans 15 amino acids.

The rearrangement joins TRBV7-8 to TRBJ1-2, with D hard to call. The CDR3 runs to 15 residues. Trimming removed 5 bases from V and 0 bases from J, with 13 bases in between. Germline assignment: CDR1 SGHVS and CDR2 FQNEAQ. CDR3 sequence: CASSPWTYANYGYTF. CDR3 DNA: TGTGCCAGCAGCCCCTGGACCTATGCTAACTATGGCTACACCTTC. The complete variable domain, with remaining parts taken from reference TRBV7-8 and TRBJ1-2, reads GAGVSQSPRYKVAKRGQDVALRCDPISGHVSLFWYQQALGQGPEFLTYFQNEAQLDKSGLPSDRFFAERPEGSVSTLKIQRTQQEDSAVYLCASSPWTYANYGYTFGSGTRLTVV.

This rearrangement joins TRBV6-1 to TRBJ2-3, with 10 bases that match TRBD1. Germline V gene data show CDR1 as MNHNS and CDR2 as SASEGT. This CDR3 has 15 amino acids. J was trimmed by 2 bases and V by 4 bases; bases with no gene match: 3. In DNA, the CDR3 is TGTGCCAGCAGTGGACAGGGGGCTGTCACAGATACGCAGTATTTT. Protein: CASSGQGAVTDTQYF.

The V gene is TRBV13, the J gene TRBJ1-1; 8 positions match TRBD1. The germline CDR1 and CDR2 sequences are PRHDT and FYEKMQ (reference sequence). This CDR3 spans 16 amino acids. The V segment lost 5 bases and the J segment 2 bases; nucleotides outside the gene matches: 10. CDR3 residues: CASSPYQGAPNTEAFF. In DNA, the CDR3 is TGTGCCAGCAGCCCGTACCAGGGGGCCCCTAACACTGAAGCTTTCTTT.

The rearrangement joins TRBV7-8 to TRBJ2-7; D is undetermined. The V gene lost 3 bases and the J gene lost 0 bases, with 9 bases spanning the gap. CDR3 length: 14 amino acids. Germline CDR1 SGHVS, CDR2 FQNEAQ. The CDR3 region is CASSFGRSSYEQYF. The CDR3 DNA reads as TGTGCCAGCAGCTTTGGTCGGAGCTCCTACGAGCAGTACTTC.

The CDR3 is CASSDNRGRATNEKLFF. The CDR3 DNA sequence: TGTGCCAGCAGCGATAATAGGGGGCGGGCAACTAATGAAAAACTGTTTTTT. The J gene is TRBJ1-4, the V gene TRBV13; 7 nucleotides line up with TRBD1. This CDR3 contains 17 residues. Germline assignment: CDR1 PRHDT and CDR2 FYEKMQ (reference sequence). The V gene end was trimmed by 5 bases and the J gene end by 0 bases; junction bases not matched to a gene: 9. Variable domain in full (rest from reference TRBV13 and TRBJ1-4): AAGVIQSPRHLIKEKRETATLKCYPIPRHDTVYWYQQGPGQDPQFLISFYEKMQSDKGSIPDRFSAQQFSDYHSELNMSSLELGDSALYFCASSDNRGRATNEKLFFGSGTQLSVL.

J is TRBJ2-1 and V is TRBV10-3, with 11 bases fitting TRBD2. This CDR3 comprises 16 residues. CDR1 is ENHRY, CDR2 SYGVKD, per germline. V lost 3 bases and J lost 6; bases outside the gene matches: 7. For the CDR3, the DNA is TGTGCCATCAGTGACAAACTAGCGGGGGAGCTCAATGAGCAGTTCTTC. It encodes CAISDKLAGELNEQFF.

This chain connects TRBV4-3 to TRBJ1-4; maybe TRBD1 (6 bases). Trimming took off 3 bases at V and 7 bases at J, with 27 bases between the two ends. The CDR3 length is 19 residues. Germline CDR1 LGHNA, CDR2 YSLEER. The CDR3 spells CASSQASDRLSLSGEKLFF. The CDR3 DNA follows: TGCGCCAGCAGCCAGGCCTCAGACAGGCTGTCGTTGAGTGGTGAAAAACTGTTTTTT.

The rearrangement uses TRBV7-2 and TRBJ1-6, with 8 bases lining up with TRBD1. Germline V lookup: CDR1 SGHTA, CDR2 FQGNSA. J was trimmed by 10 bases and V by 5 bases; bases with no gene match: 16. The CDR3 is made up of 17 amino acids. CDR3 residues: CASSLQSGGQGPSPLHF. Here the CDR3 DNA reads TGTGCCAGCAGCCTACAATCCGGAGGACAGGGTCCCTCACCCCTCCACTTT.

This chain connects TRBV4-2 to TRBJ2-2, with TRBD2 matching over 12 bases. Unmatched junction bases numbered 6, after V lost 2 bases and J lost 5 bases. The CDR3 totals 17 residues. Germline values: CDR1 LGHNA, CDR2 YNFKEQ. The CDR3 is CASSQLTSGGFTGELFF. The CDR3 region has the DNA TGTGCCAGCAGCCAACTGACTAGCGGGGGTTTTACCGGGGAGCTGTTTTTT.

The V and J genes are TRBV27 and TRBJ2-3; no firm D call. This CDR3 region has 9 residues. Per the germline V gene, CDR1 is MNHEY and CDR2 is SMNVEV (reference sequence). V lost 11 bases to trimming and J lost 2 bases, with 2 bases between them. This CDR3 is CAPTDTQYF. CDR3 nucleotides: TGTGCCCCCACAGATACGCAGTATTTT.

The chain joins TRBV2 to TRBJ1-4; D is unresolved. V lost 10 bases, J lost 5 bases, and 17 bases lay in between. The CDR3 runs 14 residues. CDR1 and CDR2 from the germline V gene are SNHLY and FYNNEI. The CDR3 DNA is TGTGCCACACAATCTGCCTACGGGAATGAAAAACTGTTTTTT. This sequence encodes CATQSAYGNEKLFF.

J is TRBJ2-7 and V is TRBV27; D is unresolved. Germline CDR1 is MNHEY and CDR2 is SMNVEV (reference sequence). This CDR3 spans 11 amino acids. V was cut by 6 bases and J by 1 base, with 4 bases left in between. The CDR3 DNA sequence: TGTGCCAGCAGGAATTCCTACGAGCAGTACTTC. Amino acid sequence: CASRNSYEQYF.

The chain employs TRBV5-1 and TRBJ2-7; D not resolved. Trimming took off 3 bases at V and 2 bases at J, with 3 bases between the two ends. The germline CDR1 and CDR2 sequences are SGHRS and YFSETQ. The CDR3 contains 11 residues. This CDR3 reads CASSSTYEQYF. DNA for the CDR3: TGCGCCAGCAGCTCCACCTACGAGCAGTACTTC.

This clone was counted a few times. The V gene is TRBV4-1, the J gene TRBJ1-5, with a tentative D call TRBD1 (5 bases). The V end lost 0 bases, the J end lost 2 bases, and 8 bases lay between the germline ends. CDR1 and CDR2 (germline): MGHRA, YSYEKL. The CDR3 has 15 amino acids. Written as DNA, the CDR3 is TGCGCCAGCAGCCAAGAGGGGCAACGCAATCAGCCCCAGCATTTT. This translates into CASSQEGQRNQPQHF.

The CDR3 DNA reads TGTGCCAGCAGTTCCCTGGATGGTAGCGGGGAAAACTACGAGCAGTACTTC. Translating gives CASSSLDGSGENYEQYF. The J gene is TRBJ2-7, the V gene TRBV28; 8 nucleotides align to TRBD2. Germline CDR1 MDHEN, CDR2 SYDVKM. With 4 bases clipped from V and 3 bases from J, the junction kept 14 bases outside the gene matches. The CDR3 is made up of 17 amino acids.